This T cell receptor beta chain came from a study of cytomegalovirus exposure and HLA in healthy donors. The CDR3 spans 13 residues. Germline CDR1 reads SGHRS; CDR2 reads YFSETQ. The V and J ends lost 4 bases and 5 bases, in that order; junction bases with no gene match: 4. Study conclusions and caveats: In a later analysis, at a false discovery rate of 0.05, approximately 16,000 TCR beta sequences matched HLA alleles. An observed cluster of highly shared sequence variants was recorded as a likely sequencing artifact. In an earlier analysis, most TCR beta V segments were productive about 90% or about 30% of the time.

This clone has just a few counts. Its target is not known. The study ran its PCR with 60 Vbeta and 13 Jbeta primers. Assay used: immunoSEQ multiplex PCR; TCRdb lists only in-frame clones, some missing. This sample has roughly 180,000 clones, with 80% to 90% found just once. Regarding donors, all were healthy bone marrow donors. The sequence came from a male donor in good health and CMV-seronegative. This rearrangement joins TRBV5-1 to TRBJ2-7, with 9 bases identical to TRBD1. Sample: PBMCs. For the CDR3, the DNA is TGCGCCAGCAGCCTATGGACAGGGGACGAGCAGTACTTC. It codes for CASSLWTGDEQYF. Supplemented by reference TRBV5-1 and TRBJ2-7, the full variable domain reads KAGVTQTPRYLIKTRGQQVTLSCSPISGHRSVSWYQQTPGQGLQFLFEYFSETQRNKGNFPGRFSGRQFSNSRSEMNVSTLELGDSALYLCASSLWTGDEQYFGPGTRLTVT.